This T cell receptor beta chain originates from a study of control samples from healthy donors and cancer patients (dated by TCRdb to the early 2020s). This clone was found once. Its antigen has not been determined. Within one base of it there is no much larger clone, and no base qualities were kept. Libraries were made using the immunoSEQ multiplex PCR assay. TCRdb mirrors the immuneACCESS table, restricted to in-frame sequences. Some clones are absent from its copies; in checked studies, under half trace to an unresolved V gene, and the reason for the others is unknown. Counted in this sample were over 8,000 clones; approximately 90% of them appeared once. Together, the top ten hold 20% to 25% of the sample. Sequences MGHRA (CDR1) and YSYEKL (CDR2) are obtained from the germline V gene. V is pared back by 1 base and J by 0 bases, with 10 bases lying between the germline termini. From cysteine to phenylalanine, the CDR3 is 16 amino acids long. CDR3 DNA is the only sequence kept; it has 48 bases, read in frame from the first base.

Material for sequencing was PBMCs. The sequence was obtained from a man in his sixties with colorectal cancer. The V and J genes are TRBV4-1 and TRBJ1-3; no D gene can be assigned with confidence. The CDR3 is CASSQVFRTSGNTIYF. The DNA is as follows: TGCGCCAGCAGCCAAGTGTTCAGGACCTCTGGAAACACCATATATTTT.